Given below is one T cell receptor beta chain in context. This sample was taken from a study of blood T cell repertoires in COVID-19. For the study at large: T cells, B-cell-depleted T cells, or PBMCs provided the cDNA or gDNA that served as material.

In the authors' methods: For nucleated cells, counts were estimated from reference gene primer amplification. Sequencing was performed with immunoSEQ multiplex PCR; in TCRdb, only in-frame clones are kept and a portion is missing. Clonal size and the V and J genes are those of that table, whereas D and trimming came from the DNA. Here the sample spans some 160,000 clones, around 83% being singletons. The CDR3 runs to 16 residues. Trimming cost V 4 bases and J 0 bases, with 13 bases left between them. The germline V gene has CDR1 MNHEY and CDR2 SVGAGI. Material: peripheral blood. This sequence originates from an older woman who had recovered from COVID-19. V is TRBV6-5 and J is TRBJ2-4, with D uncertain. This CDR3 reads CASSSQIALAKNIQYF. The CDR3 coding sequence is TGTGCCAGCAGTTCTCAGATTGCCCTAGCCAAAAACATTCAGTACTTC.